This is a list of T cell receptor beta chains from one sample in a study of T-cell reconstitution after alpha-beta-depleted transplantation in children. TCRdb analysed the PCR reads with MiXCR anew, one entry per CDR3 protein. The repertoire holds more than 550,000 distinct CDR3 sequences, with about 10% as singletons. The sequenced sample was PBMCs from the stem cell graft donor, obtained from the stem cell graft. Source of these receptors: a human donor who donated a stem cell graft to a child with acute myeloid leukemia. CDR3s include the opening cysteine and the closing phenylalanine or tryptophan. D genes are given only for firm matches. The size of a clone is reported for some rows only, either as once, few or many, or as a class for expanded clones.

D | size | J | V | CDR3 | DNA
. | many | TRBJ2-1 | TRBV7-2 | CASSFGGMGNNEQFF | TGTGCCAGCAGCTTCGGCGGGATGGGGAACAATGAGCAGTTCTTC
. | . | TRBJ2-1 | TRBV12-3/TRBV12-4 | CASSAAYNEQFF | TGTGCCAGCAGCGCCGCCTACAATGAGCAGTTCTTC
TRBD2 | . | TRBJ2-1 | TRBV28 | CASRPSGSQSF | TGTGCCAGCAGACCTAGCGGGAGCCAGAGCTTC
TRBD2 | many | TRBJ2-1 | TRBV5-1 | CASSLVAGDYNEQFF | TGCGCCAGCAGCTTGGTAGCGGGAGATTATAATGAGCAGTTCTTC
TRBD1 | . | TRBJ2-4 | TRBV29-1 | CSVGTGENIQYF | TGCAGCGTTGGGACAGGGGAAAACATTCAGTACTTC
TRBD2 | . | TRBJ2-7 | TRBV12-3/TRBV12-4 | CCARDVTSGRISREQYF | TGCTGCGCTAGAGATGTAACTAGCGGGAGAATTTCGCGCGAGCAGTACTTC
TRBD2 | . | TRBJ2-3 | TRBV7-3 | CASSLVPAGTTDTQYF | TGTGCCAGCAGCTTAGTCCCAGCGGGGACCACAGATACGCAGTATTTT
TRBD2 | . | TRBJ2-3 | TRBV15 | CATSRSILADLTDTQYF | TGTGCCACCAGCAGATCTATTCTAGCGGACCTCACAGATACGCAGTATTTT
. | . | TRBJ2-7 | TRBV14 | CASAGTSYYEQYF | TGTGCCAGCGCCGGTACTAGTTACTACGAGCAGTACTTC
TRBD1 | . | TRBJ1-2 | TRBV12-3/TRBV12-4 | CASRYLPGQGNYGYTF | TGTGCCAGCAGGTACCTCCCGGGACAGGGGAACTATGGCTACACCTTC
. | . | TRBJ1-6 | TRBV7-9 | CASSPSLHF | TGTGCCAGCAGCCCATCCCTCCACTTT
TRBD1 | . | TRBJ2-5 | TRBV25-1 | CASSEWKGAQETQYF | TGTGCCAGCAGTGAATGGAAGGGGGCCCAAGAGACCCAGTACTTC
. | . | TRBJ2-1 | TRBV24-1 | CATSDFLRTGKDEQFF | TGTGCCACCAGTGATTTTTTACGGACGGGGAAAGATGAGCAGTTCTTC
. | . | TRBJ2-7 | TRBV12-3/TRBV12-4 | CASNIGWGDEQYF | TGTGCCAGCAATATTGGTTGGGGGGACGAGCAGTACTTC
. | many | TRBJ2-2 | TRBV29-1 | CSVGPAGRTGELFF | TGCAGCGTTGGACCCGCAGGAAGAACCGGGGAGCTGTTTTTT
. | many | TRBJ1-2 | TRBV6-6 | CASSSDPNYGYTF | TGTGCCAGCAGTTCGGACCCTAACTATGGCTACACCTTC
. | . | TRBJ2-1 | TRBV21-1 | CASSKGGDRGPRSSYNEQFF | TGTGCCAGCAGCAAAGGTGGGGACAGGGGGCCTCGTAGCTCCTACAATGAGCAGTTCTTC
TRBD1 | . | TRBJ2-4 | TRBV6-2/TRBV6-3 | CASRGDSTKNIQYF | TGTGCCAGCAGGGGGGACAGTACCAAAAACATTCAGTACTTC
TRBD2 | . | TRBJ2-2 | TRBV5-1 | CTSRPSGERRLFF | TGCACCAGCAGGCCTAGCGGGGAGCGAAGGCTGTTTTTT
. | . | TRBJ2-7 | TRBV28 | CASSFGRGSEQYF | TGTGCCAGCAGTTTCGGACGGGGAAGCGAGCAGTACTTC
TRBD1 | many | TRBJ2-1 | TRBV12-3/TRBV12-4 | CASNHAQGRNNEQFF | TGTGCCAGCAACCACGCACAGGGGCGGAACAATGAGCAGTTCTTC
. | few | TRBJ2-6 | TRBV15 | CATSRKGGTYGANVLTF | TGTGCCACCAGCAGGAAGGGGGGCACGTATGGGGCCAACGTCCTGACTTTC
. | many | TRBJ1-2 | TRBV20-1 | CSAPREGYGYTF | TGCAGTGCCCCCCGGGAGGGCTATGGCTACACCTTC
TRBD1 | many | TRBJ2-1 | TRBV27 | CASGTVAYNEQFF | TGTGCCAGTGGGACAGTGGCATACAATGAGCAGTTCTTC
TRBD2 | few | TRBJ2-5 | TRBV20-1 | CSARDPTSGRIGTQYF | TGCAGTGCTAGAGATCCGACTAGCGGGCGTATCGGGACCCAGTACTTC
. | . | TRBJ2-1 | TRBV11-1 | CASLMRDGGGNEQFF | TGTGCCAGCTTGATGCGGGACGGAGGGGGCAATGAGCAGTTCTTC
. | few | TRBJ1-1 | TRBV5-1 | CASSLEQPGLNTEAFF | TGCGCCAGCAGCTTGGAACAGCCAGGGCTGAACACTGAAGCTTTCTTT
. | once | TRBJ2-2 | TRBV6-4 | CASSEGRAGELFF | TGTGCCAGCTCGGAGGGCCGGGCCGGGGAGCTGTTTTTT
. | . | TRBJ2-6 | TRBV28 | CASSLRANVLTF | TGTGCCAGCAGTTTAAGGGCCAACGTCCTGACTTTC
. | many | TRBJ1-5 | TRBV27 | CASSGTVGPQHF | TGTGCCAGCAGCGGGACGGTTGGGCCCCAGCATTTT
. | few | TRBJ1-6 | TRBV9 | CASSVNGMGLGSPLHF | TGTGCCAGCAGCGTCAATGGCATGGGGCTGGGTTCACCCCTCCACTTT
. | . | TRBJ1-1 | TRBV4-2 | CASSQVVGQMNTEAFF | TGTGCCAGCAGCCAAGTAGTTGGACAGATGAACACTGAAGCTTTCTTT
. | many | TRBJ1-2 | TRBV27 | CASSFAPESLPFYGYTF | TGTGCCAGCAGTTTCGCTCCGGAGTCGCTCCCTTTCTATGGCTACACCTTC
TRBD2 | . | TRBJ2-1 | TRBV15 | CATSSTSGRPNEQFF | TGTGCCACCAGCAGCACTAGCGGGAGGCCAAATGAGCAGTTCTTC
. | many | TRBJ1-1 | TRBV3-1 | CASSSGKNTEAFF | TGTGCCAGCAGTTCCGGCAAGAACACTGAAGCTTTCTTT
. | few | TRBJ2-7 | TRBV7-9 | CASSSRAGKGSYEQYF | TGTGCCAGCAGCTCCCGGGCAGGGAAAGGGTCCTACGAGCAGTACTTC
TRBD2 | once | TRBJ2-5 | TRBV20-1 | CCARDPLLAGTEETQYF | TGCTGTGCTAGAGATCCTTTACTAGCGGGCACAGAAGAGACCCAGTACTTC
. | . | TRBJ2-3 | TRBV18 | CASSPPSGVSTDTQYF | TGTGCCAGCTCACCACCGTCAGGGGTGAGCACAGATACGCAGTATTTT
. | . | TRBJ1-3 | TRBV5-1 | CASSFQAPDSGNTIYF | TGCGCCAGCAGCTTCCAGGCTCCCGACTCTGGAAACACCATATATTTT
. | . | TRBJ2-7 | TRBV4-2 | CASSQERGFGEQYF | TGTGCCAGCAGCCAAGAACGAGGTTTCGGCGAGCAGTACTTC
. | . | TRBJ2-7 | TRBV27 | CASRPRGAGSSYEQYF | TGTGCCAGCAGGCCCCGGGGAGCGGGCAGCTCCTACGAGCAGTACTTC
. | many | TRBJ2-1 | TRBV20-1 | CSASLALARGNEQFF | TGCAGTGCTAGTCTTGCCTTGGCCCGGGGGAATGAGCAGTTCTTC
. | many | TRBJ2-3 | TRBV2 | CANSGPTTDTQYF | TGTGCCAATTCAGGACCGACCACAGATACGCAGTATTTT
TRBD2 | . | TRBJ2-5 | TRBV7-9 | CASSKGLAEPLQETQYF | TGTGCCAGCAGCAAGGGACTAGCGGAACCACTACAAGAGACCCAGTACTTC
TRBD1 | many | TRBJ2-3 | TRBV7-9 | CAGQGPSTDTQYF | TGTGCCGGACAGGGGCCTTCCACAGATACGCAGTATTTT
TRBD2 | . | TRBJ2-7 | TRBV6-2/TRBV6-3 | CASSGTTPTYEQYF | TGTGCCAGCAGCGGGACTACCCCAACCTACGAGCAGTACTTC
. | . | TRBJ2-3 | TRBV4-3 | CASSQDISGHSTDTQYF | TGCGCCAGCAGCCAAGATATTAGCGGACATAGCACAGATACGCAGTATTTT
TRBD1 | many | TRBJ2-7 | TRBV28 | CASRGTGGNGEQYF | TGTGCCAGCAGGGGGACAGGGGGAAACGGCGAGCAGTACTTC
. | many | TRBJ2-1 | TRBV5-1 | CASSLGAALGREQFF | TGCGCCAGCAGCTTGGGAGCGGCCTTGGGTAGGGAGCAGTTCTTC
. | . | TRBJ2-1 | TRBV5-1 | CASSSQGLTGNEQFF | TGCGCCAGCAGCTCACAGGGTTTGACGGGAAATGAGCAGTTCTTC
. | few | TRBJ2-5 | TRBV3-1 | CASSRGSSSRQETQYF | TGTGCCAGCAGCCGTGGATCCTCGAGCCGCCAAGAGACCCAGTACTTC
TRBD2 | . | TRBJ2-3 | TRBV18 | CASSPPTAGGTDTQYF | TGTGCCAGCTCACCACCGACAGCGGGAGGGACAGATACGCAGTATTTT